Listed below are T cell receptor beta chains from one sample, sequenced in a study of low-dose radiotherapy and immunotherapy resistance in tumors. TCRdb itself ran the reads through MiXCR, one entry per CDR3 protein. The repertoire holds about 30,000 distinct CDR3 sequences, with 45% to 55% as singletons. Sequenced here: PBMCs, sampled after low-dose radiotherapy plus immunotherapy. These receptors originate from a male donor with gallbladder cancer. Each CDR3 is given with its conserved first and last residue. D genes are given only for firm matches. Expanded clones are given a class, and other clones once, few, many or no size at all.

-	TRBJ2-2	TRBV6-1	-	TGTGCCAGCAGCCCCACCTTCAGGGGGGGAGGTACCGGGGAGCTGTTTTTT	CASSPTFRGGGTGELFF
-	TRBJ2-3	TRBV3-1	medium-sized	TGTGCCAGCAGCCGGGTGGGCACAGATACGCAGTATTTT	CASSRVGTDTQYF
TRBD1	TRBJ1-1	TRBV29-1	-	TGCAGCGCCGGGGGACAGAGTAACACTGAAGCTTTCTTT	CSAGGQSNTEAFF
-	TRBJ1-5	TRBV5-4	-	TGTGCCAGCAGCTTAGGGGGGGATCAGCCCCAGCATTTT	CASSLGGDQPQHF
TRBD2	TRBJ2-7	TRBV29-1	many	TGCAGCGTTGAGGAACAGCGGGACCGCTCCTACGAGCAGTACTTC	CSVEEQRDRSYEQYF
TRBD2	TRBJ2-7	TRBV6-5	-	TGTGCCAGCAAGTCCCTAGCGGGAGGGGACTACGAGCAGTACTTC	CASKSLAGGDYEQYF
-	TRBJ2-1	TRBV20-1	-	TGCAGTGCTAGAGATTCCTTAAGGGGACATGAGCAGTTCTTC	CSARDSLRGHEQFF
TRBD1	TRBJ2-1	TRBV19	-	TGTGCCAGTAGTAGAGGGACAGGGGATGAGCAGTTCTTC	CASSRGTGDEQFF
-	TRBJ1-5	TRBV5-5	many	TGTGCCAGCAGCTGGGGTAATCAGCCCCAGCATTTT	CASSWGNQPQHF
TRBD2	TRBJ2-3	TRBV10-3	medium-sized	TGTGCCATCATGGCAAGTGGGCGGTCTAGCGGACGGGCCGGAAGCACAGATACGCAGTATTTT	CAIMASGRSSGRAGSTDTQYF
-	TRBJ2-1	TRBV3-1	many	TGTGCCAGCAGCCATTGGGGCGCTGAGCAGTTCTTC	CASSHWGAEQFF
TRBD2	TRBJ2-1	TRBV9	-	TGTGCCAGCAGCGTAAAAGAGCGGGAGGGCTCCTACAATGAGCAGTTCTTC	CASSVKEREGSYNEQFF
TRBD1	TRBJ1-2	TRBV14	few	TGTGCCAGCAGCCAAGTGGGACAGACCTTCGCCTTC	CASSQVGQTFAF
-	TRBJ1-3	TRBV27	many	TGTGCCAGCAGTACGAGGGCGGGAGGAAACACCATATATTTT	CASSTRAGGNTIYF
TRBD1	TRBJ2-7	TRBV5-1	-	TGCGCCAGCAGCTCTGCGGGACAGGGCCCCTACGAGCAGTACTTC	CASSSAGQGPYEQYF
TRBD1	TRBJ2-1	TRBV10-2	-	TGCGCCAGCAGGGGGGACAGGGATTACAATGAGCAGTTCTTC	CASRGDRDYNEQFF
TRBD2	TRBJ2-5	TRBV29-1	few	TGCAGCGCTACGACTAGCGGGGGGGAGACCCAGTACTTC	CSATTSGGETQYF
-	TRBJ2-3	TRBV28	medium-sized	TGTGCCAGCAGTCCCCTAGATACGCAGTATTTT	CASSPLDTQYF
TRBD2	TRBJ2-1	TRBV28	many	TGTGCCAGCAGCCCATTCAAACTAGCGGGGACCTACAATGAGCAGTTCTTC	CASSPFKLAGTYNEQFF
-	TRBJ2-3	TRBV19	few	TGTGCCAGTAGTTTGTCGAGGGGCGGGGATACGCAGTATTTT	CASSLSRGGDTQYF
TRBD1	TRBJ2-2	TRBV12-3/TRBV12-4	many	TGTGCCAGCAGTTTAGGGGGGCAGGGGGCCGCCGGGGAGCTGTTTTTT	CASSLGGQGAAGELFF
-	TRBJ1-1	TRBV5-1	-	TGCGCCAGCAGCCAGGGGAGTACTGAAGCTTTCTTT	CASSQGSTEAFF
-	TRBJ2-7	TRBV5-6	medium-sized	TGTGCCAGCAGCTTAAGGCCTTCCTACGAGCAGTACTTC	CASSLRPSYEQYF
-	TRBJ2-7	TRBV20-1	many	TGCAGTGCGCAGAGGGCTGGGAGCTCCTACGAGCAGTACTTC	CSAQRAGSSYEQYF
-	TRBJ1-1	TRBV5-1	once	TGCGCCAGCAGCTTGGATTTAGAGTCGAACACTGAAGCTTTCTTT	CASSLDLESNTEAFF
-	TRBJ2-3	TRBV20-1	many	TGCAGTGCTAGAGTACTGGGCACAGATACGCAGTATTTT	CSARVLGTDTQYF
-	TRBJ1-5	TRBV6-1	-	TGTGCCAGCAGTAGACAGATAATTAGCAATCAGCCCCAGCATTTT	CASSRQIISNQPQHF
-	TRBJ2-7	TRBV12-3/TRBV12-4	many	TGTGCCAGCAGCCTGGGGATAATCTACGAGCAGTACTTC	CASSLGIIYEQYF
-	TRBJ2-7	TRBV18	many	TGTGCCAGCTCACTGGGTGGGGCGCGACGAGACGAGCAGTACTTC	CASSLGGARRDEQYF
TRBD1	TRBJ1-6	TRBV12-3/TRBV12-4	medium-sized	TGTGCCAGCACCAGGACAGGTGGAGGTTCACCCCTCCACTTT	CASTRTGGGSPLHF
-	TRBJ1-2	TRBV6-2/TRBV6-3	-	TGTGCCAGCAGTCGACCGAAAAACTATGGCTACACCTTC	CASSRPKNYGYTF
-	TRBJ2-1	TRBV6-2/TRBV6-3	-	TGTGCCAGCAGTGAAGGCCGGGGAGGTCCCTACAATGAGCAGTTCTTC	CASSEGRGGPYNEQFF
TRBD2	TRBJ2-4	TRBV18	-	TGTGCCAGCCCAACAAGACTAGCGGGAGCTACTCTAGCCAAAAACATTCAGTACTTC	CASPTRLAGATLAKNIQYF
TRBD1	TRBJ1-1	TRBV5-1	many	TGCGCCAGCAGCCCGCAGGGGGCCGGCACTGAAGCTTTCTTT	CASSPQGAGTEAFF
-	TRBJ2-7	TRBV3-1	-	TGTGCCAGCAGCCTCGAACAAGGGCTCGAGCAGTACTTC	CASSLEQGLEQYF
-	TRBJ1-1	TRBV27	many	TGTGCCAGCAGTCCCTGGTTGAACACTGAAGCTTTCTTT	CASSPWLNTEAFF
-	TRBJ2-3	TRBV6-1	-	TGTGCCAGCAGTGAAGCCCAAAAGCAGTCTACGCAGTATTTT	CASSEAQKQSTQYF
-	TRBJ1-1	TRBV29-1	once	TGCAGCGTTGAAGATAAATTAGGGAGACAGGCTTTCTTT	CSVEDKLGRQAFF
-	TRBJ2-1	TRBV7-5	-	-	CISVPAAPRPNEQFF
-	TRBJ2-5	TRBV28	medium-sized	TGTGCCATCACGGTCCCCTTTGGAGAGACCCAGTACTTC	CAITVPFGETQYF
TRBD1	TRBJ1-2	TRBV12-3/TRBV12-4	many	TGTGCCAGCAGCCCCGCAGCGGGACAGGGTGTGGGCTACACCTTC	CASSPAAGQGVGYTF
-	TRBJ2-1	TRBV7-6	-	TGTGCCAGCAGCCCCACGTACAATGAGCAGTTCTTC	CASSPTYNEQFF
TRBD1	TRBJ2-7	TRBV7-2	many	TGTGCCAGCAGCGAAACAGGGGGGATCGACGAGCAGTACTTC	CASSETGGIDEQYF
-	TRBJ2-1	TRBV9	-	TGTGCCAGCTTAAGGTACAGGGGAGGGATGATCTTC	CASLRYRGGMIF
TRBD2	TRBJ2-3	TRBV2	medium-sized	TGTGCCAGCAGTGACGCGGCGGGGGGCACAGATACGCAGTATTTT	CASSDAAGGTDTQYF
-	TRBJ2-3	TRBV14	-	TGTGCCAGCAGCCAAGACGGCGGCTCCTTCCCACGCGATACGCAGTATTTT	CASSQDGGSFPRDTQYF
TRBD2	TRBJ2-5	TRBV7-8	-	TGTGCCAGCAGACCCCTCGGGGGGGGAGAGACCCAGTACTTC	CASRPLGGGETQYF
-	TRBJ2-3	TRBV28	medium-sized	TGTGCCAGCACGGACAGTTCCACAGATACGCAGTATTTT	CASTDSSTDTQYF
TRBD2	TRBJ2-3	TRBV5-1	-	TGCGCCAGCAGCCGGGGGGCAGATACGCAGTATTTT	CASSRGADTQYF
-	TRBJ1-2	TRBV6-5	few	TGTGCCAGCAGTTACGGTGAGGGTTACGACTATGGCTACACCTTC	CASSYGEGYDYGYTF
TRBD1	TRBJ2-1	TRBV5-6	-	TGTGCCAGCACCGAGACAGGGCAGAGCTCCTACAATGAGCAGTTCTTC	CASTETGQSSYNEQFF
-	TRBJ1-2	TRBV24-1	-	TGTGCCACCAGTGACTCACGAGTTAACTATGGCTACACCTTC	CATSDSRVNYGYTF
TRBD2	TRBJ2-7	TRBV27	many	TGTGCCAGCAGTTTGGGATCGGGACTAGTGGGCTACGAGCAGTACTTC	CASSLGSGLVGYEQYF
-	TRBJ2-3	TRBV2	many	TGTGCCAGCAGTGAAGGGGGGGCCGGTAAAGATACGCAGTATTTT	CASSEGGAGKDTQYF
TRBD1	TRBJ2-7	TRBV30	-	TGTGCCTGGAAACTGAACAGGGGTTCGTCCGAGCAGTACTTC	CAWKLNRGSSEQYF
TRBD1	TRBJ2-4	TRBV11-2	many	TGTGCCAGCAGCCCACCAGGGGGCGGGAACATTCAGTACTTC	CASSPPGGGNIQYF
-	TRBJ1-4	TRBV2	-	TGTGCCAGCAGTGAAGGGGGGCATGCTAATGAAAAACTGTTTTTT	CASSEGGHANEKLFF